This TCR beta chain was sequenced in a study of T cells after posttransplantation cyclophosphamide. Study results and caveats: TRB overlap between skin or GI tissue T cells and blood was limited. After PTCy, TRB diversity resembled that of CNI/methotrexate controls. Donor-recipient repertoire similarity was low at 1-2 months, rising over year one.

On the day of bone marrow donation, the related graft donor provided peripheral blood. Produced via immunoSEQ multiplex PCR; TCRdb's table is partial and in-frame only. The sample was found to contain 42,000 or so clones, and every one recurs. This clone was observed many times. Its antigen is not identified. The CDR3 contains 11 residues. Germline assignment: CDR1 ENHRY and CDR2 SYGVKD. Trimming pared 6 bases from V and 2 bases from J, leaving 4 bases between. The source of this sequence is a woman in her 50s in good health and a related stem cell transplant donor. Sequencing input: PBMCs. V gene TRBV10-3 combines with J gene TRBJ1-1; D unresolved. CDR3 bases: TGTGCCATCAGGGGCAACACTGAAGCTTTCTTT. This sequence encodes CAIRGNTEAFF.